The source of this TCR beta chain is a study of blood T cell repertoires in COVID-19. Study summary: From T cells, B-cell-depleted T cells, or PBMCs came the material, which was cDNA or gDNA.

Original processing methods: Reference gene primer amplification yielded estimated nucleated cell counts. Profiled with immunoSEQ multiplex PCR; TCRdb holds only in-frame clones, not every one. D and trimming were read from the DNA, whereas the V and J calls and clone size are those reported in that table. The profile covers about 160,000 clones, with under 95% appearing a single time and roughly 2.3% taken by the ten largest. Germline V lookup: CDR1 MNHEY, CDR2 SMNVEV (reference sequence). CDR3 size: 16 residues. V dropped 5 bases and J dropped 4; count of bases not matched to a gene: 8. The genes are TRBV27 and TRBJ1-4, with 9 nucleotides matching TRBD1. The sequenced sample was peripheral blood. The clonotype was recovered from a man aged 18 to 29 with acute or convalescent COVID-19. Written as DNA, the CDR3 is TGTGCCAGCAGTCGCCTCCGGGACAGGGTTAATGAAAAACTGTTTTTT. Protein sequence: CASSRLRDRVNEKLFF.